This T cell receptor (beta chain) was profiled in a study of human T cells and chemical hapten exposure. The table lists this clonotype with a few counts. TCRdb re-called the RACE reads with MiXCR, one entry per CDR3 protein. The table shows 350,000 or so distinct CDR3 sequences, with 5.5% to 8% occurring only once. The CDR3 totals 18 residues. Germline V gene lookup returns CDR1 SGHTA and CDR2 FQGNSA. V was pared by 1 base and J by 5 bases, with 13 bases of the junction left unmatched. Stated time point: patch test 1, 2 weeks after DPC sensitization. As to treatment: therapeutic diphenylcyclopropenone sensitization with weekly scalp DPC.

Sequences were derived from whole blood, sampled in connection with sensitization to the hapten diphenylcyclopropenone (DPC). The V call is TRBV7-2, the J call TRBJ2-3, with 9 bases lining up with TRBD2. This TCR came from a woman younger than 30 with alopecia areata. Some clones in this sample may be carry-over from other donors' samples. CDR3 coding DNA: TGTGCCAGCAGCTTAGTACTCCCTGGCGGGGGGGCCAAAGATACGCAGTATTTT. Translated, it gives CASSLVLPGGGAKDTQYF.